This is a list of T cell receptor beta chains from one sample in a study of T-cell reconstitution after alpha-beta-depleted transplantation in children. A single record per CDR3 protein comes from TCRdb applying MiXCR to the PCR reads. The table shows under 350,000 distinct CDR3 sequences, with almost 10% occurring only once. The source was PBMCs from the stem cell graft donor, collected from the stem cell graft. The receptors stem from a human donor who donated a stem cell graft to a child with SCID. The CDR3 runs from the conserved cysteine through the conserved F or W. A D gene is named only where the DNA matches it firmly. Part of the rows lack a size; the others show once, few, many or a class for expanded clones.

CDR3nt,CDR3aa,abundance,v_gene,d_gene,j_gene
TGTGCCAGCAGCTTGGGACGAGGAGAGGAAAAACTGTTTTTT,CASSLGRGEEKLFF,few,TRBV5-6,NA,TRBJ1-4
TGTGCAAGCCGACCTAGGGGGGCCGGGGATGAGCAGTTCTTC,CASRPRGAGDEQFF,NA,TRBV27,NA,TRBJ2-1
TGTGCCAGCAGCATAAAGGACAGGGGGCCGGGAGAGACCCAGTACTTC,CASSIKDRGPGETQYF,few,TRBV7-9,TRBD1,TRBJ2-5
TGTGCCAGCAGCCCGACTAGCGGGGCCTACAATGAGCAGTTCTTC,CASSPTSGAYNEQFF,many,TRBV7-9,TRBD2,TRBJ2-1
TGCAGCGTCGATACAATCGCGAACACCGGGGAGCTGTTTTTT,CSVDTIANTGELFF,NA,TRBV29-1,NA,TRBJ2-2
TGTGCCATCAGTGCGACAGGAACTTATTCCTACAATGAGCAGTTCTTC,CAISATGTYSYNEQFF,NA,TRBV10-3,NA,TRBJ2-1
TGTGCCACCAGTGACCGACAGGGGATCTATGGCTACACCTTC,CATSDRQGIYGYTF,NA,TRBV24-1,TRBD1,TRBJ1-2
TGTGCCAGCAGTGCCCCTCAGGGGGCGCTGGGTTCGGCCCAGCATTTT,CASSAPQGALGSAQHF,few,TRBV25-1,TRBD1,TRBJ1-5
TGCAGCGTTGATCTGGCCTCCCGGCCCTACAATGAGCAGTTCTTC,CSVDLASRPYNEQFF,NA,TRBV29-1,NA,TRBJ2-1
TGTGCCAGCAGCTTTTTCCCTCCGACAGGGGGGAATGAGCAGTTCTTC,CASSFFPPTGGNEQFF,few,TRBV5-6,TRBD1,TRBJ2-1
TGTGCCAGCAGCCTGGGACTAGCGGACCAAGAGACCCAGTACTTC,CASSLGLADQETQYF,NA,TRBV7-9,TRBD2,TRBJ2-5
TGCGCCAGCACCCTGGACAGGGGCCTTTGGAACACTGAAGCTTTCTTT,CASTLDRGLWNTEAFF,NA,TRBV5-1,TRBD1,TRBJ1-1
TGTGCCACCATGACGGACGCGAACACCGGGGAGCTGTTTTTT,CATMTDANTGELFF,few,TRBV10-3,NA,TRBJ2-2
TGCAGTGCTAGCCCAGGGACAGATACGCAGTATTTT,CSASPGTDTQYF,few,TRBV20-1,NA,TRBJ2-3
TGTGCCAGCAGTTCGGGGACCGCCTCCTACGAGCAGTACTTC,CASSSGTASYEQYF,NA,TRBV12-3/TRBV12-4,NA,TRBJ2-7
TGCAGTGCTAGACCGAGACTCCGGGACACTTTCTACGAGCAGTACTTC,CSARPRLRDTFYEQYF,few,TRBV20-1,NA,TRBJ2-7
TGTGCCAGCAGTTTCCAATCAGGGACGAATTCACCCCTCCACTTT,CASSFQSGTNSPLHF,NA,TRBV6-5,NA,TRBJ1-6
TGTGCCAGCAGCCCTTGGACCGATTACGAGCAGTACTTC,CASSPWTDYEQYF,NA,TRBV3-1,NA,TRBJ2-7
TGTGCCAGCAGCTTTAGCGGACCAAACAGGGGGGAACAAGAGACCCAGTACTTC,CASSFSGPNRGEQETQYF,NA,TRBV7-3,TRBD1,TRBJ2-5
TGCTGCTTCAGGGGTCATGCGCAGTATTTT,CCFRGHAQYF,NA,TRBV20-1,NA,TRBJ2-3
TGTGCCATCAGTGGACAGCTATTGGATGGCTACACCTTC,CAISGQLLDGYTF,many,TRBV10-3,NA,TRBJ1-2
TGTGCCAGCAGTTCGGGACTGTACCAAGAGACCCAGTACTTC,CASSSGLYQETQYF,many,TRBV6-5,NA,TRBJ2-5
TGCAGTGCTATTCAGGGTGATGAGCAGTTCTTC,CSAIQGDEQFF,few,TRBV20-1,NA,TRBJ2-1
TGTGCCAGCAGCAAGCAGGGAATAGATACGCAGTATTTT,CASSKQGIDTQYF,few,TRBV6-1,NA,TRBJ2-3
TGCAGTGCTACCGGACTTCCGGCCGAGCAGTACTTC,CSATGLPAEQYF,few,TRBV20-1,NA,TRBJ2-7
TGTGCCACCGGGACCGGGGTTAACTATGGCTACACCTTC,CATGTGVNYGYTF,NA,TRBV18,NA,TRBJ1-2
TGCGCCAGCAGTCCGGACGTTAGCAATCAGCCCCAGCATTTT,CASSPDVSNQPQHF,many,TRBV5-1,NA,TRBJ1-5
TGCAGTGCTAGCCCCTTGGCTAGCACAGATACGCAGTATTTT,CSASPLASTDTQYF,NA,TRBV20-1,NA,TRBJ2-3
TGCAGCGTTGAAGGGATCCCGGAGGAGACCAAGTACTTC,CSVEGIPEETKYF,NA,TRBV29-1,NA,TRBJ2-5
TGCGCCAGCAGTTTCGAGACCGGGACAGGGATCGAGCAGTACTTC,CASSFETGTGIEQYF,NA,TRBV5-1,TRBD1,TRBJ2-7
TGCGCCAGCAGTCGATGGACGGATCCCTACGAGCAGTACTTC,CASSRWTDPYEQYF,NA,TRBV5-1,NA,TRBJ2-7
TGTGCCAGCAGCCAACTAGCGGGGACCGGGGAGCTGTTTTTT,CASSQLAGTGELFF,NA,TRBV4-2,TRBD2,TRBJ2-2